The 26 T cell receptor beta chains presented below share a single source sample, sequenced in a study of cytomegalovirus exposure and HLA in healthy donors (dated 2017 in TCRdb). Libraries were constructed by the immunoSEQ multiplex PCR assay. A mixture of 60 forward primers for TCR Vbeta segments and 13 reverse primers for TCR Jbeta segments was used in the multiplex PCR. What TCRdb holds here is the immuneACCESS table cut down to in-frame rearrangements. Part of the clones is not present; checked against another copy, under half of the missing clones reflect an unresolved V gene, and the others are unexplained. This sample lists under 150,000 clones; roughly two thirds were detected once. Roughly 1.5% of the sample comes from the top ten. Sequenced sample: PBMCs. These receptors all stem from a man aged 25 to 40 in good health and CMV-seropositive.

There are many counts of this clone. The gene calls are TRBV6-5 and TRBJ1-1; D not resolved. Trimming removed 5 bases from V and 6 bases from J, with 13 bases in between. The CDR3 has 13 residues. Germline V gene data show CDR1 as MNHEY and CDR2 as SVGAGI. CDR3 bases: TGTGCCAGCAGTCAGCCGGGAATGGCTGAAGCTTTCTTT. Its protein product is CASSQPGMAEAFF.

This chain uses TRBV7-3 with TRBJ1-1; no reliable D call. V shed 1 base and J shed 2 bases, with 8 bases lying between them. The CDR3 loop spans 14 amino acids. Germline CDR1 SGHTA, CDR2 FQGTGA. Here the CDR3 reads CASSLNTANTEAFF. CDR3 nucleotide sequence: TGTGCCAGCAGCTTAAATACAGCTAACACTGAAGCTTTCTTT.

V usage is TRBV18 and J usage is TRBJ1-1, with D maybe TRBD1 (6 bases). From germline, CDR1 is KGHSH and CDR2 LQKENI. The germline V and J ends were trimmed by 2 bases and 1 base, with 17 bases remaining between them. The CDR3 spans 17 residues. CDR3 bases: TGTGCCAGCTCACCATCCGGGGGGCAATCGAGGAACACTGAAGCTTTCTTT. Translation gives CASSPSGGQSRNTEAFF.

V usage is TRBV6-1 and J usage is TRBJ2-3; tentatively, D is TRBD1 (6 bases). Germline CDR1 is MNHNS and CDR2 is SASEGT. CDR3 length: 15 residues. The V end lost 2 bases, the J end lost 1 base, and 10 bases lay between the germline ends. This CDR3 reads CASSESAGGTDTQYF. The CDR3 DNA reads TGTGCCAGCAGTGAAAGCGCAGGGGGCACAGATACGCAGTATTTT.

The chain combines TRBV7-2 with TRBJ1-2; D may be TRBD1 (6 bases). Trimming stripped 3 bases from V and 1 base from J, with 18 bases between. Germline CDR1 and CDR2: SGHTA and FQGNSA. The CDR3 is 17 residues long. CDR3 amino acids: CASSLRSGARGNYGYTF. The CDR3 DNA reads TGTGCCAGCAGCTTGAGGTCAGGGGCGAGGGGTAACTATGGCTACACCTTC.

The chain employs TRBV6-5 and TRBJ2-5; D call uncertain. The CDR3 has 14 amino acids. Germline V gene lookup returns CDR1 MNHEY and CDR2 SVGAGI. Trimming cost V 7 bases and J 5 bases, with 17 bases left between them. CDR3 bases: TGTGCCAGCACCCTAACCCCAGCGACGGAGACCCAGTACTTC. Amino acids: CASTLTPATETQYF.

This clone occurred once. The chain joins TRBV7-9 to TRBJ2-1, with TRBD2 identical over 9 bases. The CDR3 runs to 17 residues. V was clipped by 5 bases and J by 7 bases; unmatched bases: 15. From germline, CDR1 is SEHNR and CDR2 FQNEAQ (reference sequence). The CDR3 here is CASSAQLLAGKRNEQFF. DNA for the CDR3: TGTGCCAGCAGCGCCCAGCTTCTAGCGGGAAAAAGGAATGAGCAGTTCTTC.

The chain carries TRBV6-1 and TRBJ2-7, with D possibly being TRBD1 (5 bases). The germline CDR1 and CDR2 sequences are MNHNS and SASEGT. This CDR3 is 13 amino acids long. Trimming cost V 7 bases and J 2 bases, with 12 bases left between them. The CDR3 reads CASTWTNTYEQYF. The CDR3, as DNA: TGTGCCAGCACCTGGACAAACACCTACGAGCAGTACTTC.

This chain connects TRBV7-8 to TRBJ2-7; 12 positions match TRBD2. Unmatched junction bases numbered 7, after V lost 5 bases and J lost 5 bases. The CDR3 spans 15 residues. The germline V gene encodes CDR1 SGHVS and CDR2 FQNEAQ. The CDR3 sequence: CASSPTSGRSDEQYF. In nucleotides, the CDR3 is TGTGCCAGCAGCCCTACTAGCGGGAGGTCTGACGAGCAGTACTTC.

V and J are TRBV2 and TRBJ2-1, with D possibly being TRBD1 (5 bases). V lost 10 bases, J lost 0 bases, and 16 bases lay in between. Germline V CDR1 and CDR2: SNHLY, FYNNEI. This CDR3 spans 15 amino acids. The CDR3 bases are TGTGCCACCCAAGGACAAACGAGCTCCTACAATGAGCAGTTCTTC. As protein: CATQGQTSSYNEQFF.

This sequence joins TRBV18 and TRBJ2-3, with TRBD2 identical over 9 bases. Germline V lookup: CDR1 KGHSH, CDR2 LQKENI. The CDR3 is 18 residues long. After removal of 0 bases from V and 4 bases from J, the junction contained 11 bases not matched to a gene. This CDR3 is CASSPPGLAGGRPDTQYF. CDR3 coding DNA: TGTGCCAGCTCACCACCGGGGCTGGCGGGAGGGCGCCCAGATACGCAGTATTTT.

The J gene is TRBJ1-3, the V gene TRBV29-1; tentatively, D is TRBD1 (6 bases). The CDR3 covers 15 residues. Trimming left V 6 bases short and J 2 bases short, with 17 bases between. Looked up from germline, CDR1 is SQVTM and CDR2 is ANQGSEA. The CDR3 region has the DNA TGCAGCGTCGTCCCCACGCAGGGGCCTGGAAACACCATATATTTT. Translated: CSVVPTQGPGNTIYF.

V is TRBV9 and J is TRBJ2-3, with D tentatively TRBD2 (6 bases). V shed 4 bases and J shed 0 bases, with 12 bases lying between them. The CDR3 contains 15 residues. The germline V gene has CDR1 SGDLS and CDR2 YYNGEE. CDR3 in DNA: TGTGCCAGCAGCCCCGGGACTGGAAGCACAGATACGCAGTATTTT. Translating gives CASSPGTGSTDTQYF.

The chain combines TRBV18 with TRBJ2-5; D is possibly TRBD2 (7 bases). This CDR3 has 15 residues. V shed 3 bases and J shed 3 bases, with 14 bases lying between them. Germline lookup yields CDR1 KGHSH and CDR2 LQKENI. The CDR3, as DNA: TGTGCCAGCTCACCTCTTAGGGGGGGAGAAGAGACCCAGTACTTC. Protein product: CASSPLRGGEETQYF.

The chain combines TRBV7-2 with TRBJ2-3; TRBD2 agrees at 13 bases. Trimming cost V 2 bases and J 4 bases; bases outside gene matches: 6. CDR3 length: 17 amino acids. Germline loops: CDR1 SGHTA, CDR2 FQGNSA. This CDR3 is CASSLTLAGGPSDTQYF. In nucleotides, the CDR3 is TGTGCCAGCAGCTTAACACTAGCGGGAGGGCCCTCAGATACGCAGTATTTT.

The rearrangement joins TRBV15 to TRBJ2-1, with 12 positions matching TRBD2. Trimming removed 4 bases from V and 8 bases from J; junction bases left unmatched: 12. Germline lookup yields CDR1 LNHNV and CDR2 YYDKDF (reference sequence). The CDR3 is 17 residues long. The DNA of the CDR3 is TGTGCCACCAGCAATGGGTGGCGGACTAGCGGGACCTATGAGCAGTTCTTC. Translated, it gives CATSNGWRTSGTYEQFF.

The chain uses TRBV6-5 and TRBJ2-2, with 8 bases that match TRBD2. CDR1 is MNHEY and CDR2 is SVGAGI in the germline V gene. There are 15 residues in the CDR3. V was clipped by 6 bases and J by 5 bases; unmatched bases: 8. The CDR3 is CASRELAAETGELFF. The DNA for the CDR3 is TGTGCCAGCAGAGAACTAGCGGCCGAGACCGGGGAGCTGTTTTTT.

This chain uses TRBV7-3 with TRBJ2-6; D not resolved. Germline CDR1 is SGHTA and CDR2 is FQGTGA. Trimming pared 2 bases from V and 1 base from J, leaving 12 bases between. The CDR3 spans 17 residues. The CDR3 loop reads CASSLANSSSGANVLTF. The CDR3 DNA follows: TGTGCCAGCAGCTTAGCCAACTCCTCGTCTGGGGCCAACGTCCTGACTTTC.

CDR3 coding DNA: TGCGCCAGCACCAACAAGAACAGGGATAGGGAGACCCAGTACTTC. It encodes CASTNKNRDRETQYF. This chain connects TRBV5-1 to TRBJ2-5; possible D gene TRBD1, 6 bases. The V end was cut by 6 bases, the J end by 5 bases, with 20 bases between. Germline loops: CDR1 SGHRS, CDR2 YFSETQ. The CDR3 loop spans 15 amino acids.

The table lists this clone with a few counts. The V call is TRBV28, the J call TRBJ2-2, with 7 bases aligning to TRBD1. Germline CDR1 is MDHEN and CDR2 is SYDVKM. This CDR3 region has 15 residues. The V segment lost 4 bases and the J segment 4 bases; nucleotides outside the gene matches: 6. The CDR3 here is CASSSRQGSTGELFF. Written as DNA, the CDR3 is TGTGCCAGCAGTTCCCGACAGGGAAGCACCGGGGAGCTGTTTTTT.

The chain recombines TRBV7-9 with TRBJ1-1; no definite D call. This CDR3 region has 13 residues. V was pared by 4 bases and J by 8 bases, with 14 bases between. Germline values: CDR1 SEHNR, CDR2 FQNEAQ (reference sequence). As DNA, the CDR3 is TGTGCCAGCAGCTCCCGTTTGTCTAAGGAAGCTTTCTTT. Translation: CASSSRLSKEAFF.

The chain carries TRBV6-1 and TRBJ1-5; D may be TRBD1 (5 bases). Germline CDR1 and CDR2: MNHNS and SASEGT. V shed 5 bases and J shed 9 bases, with 14 bases lying between them. The CDR3 runs to 13 residues. This CDR3 reads CASSWQGYPPQHF. The CDR3 DNA reads TGTGCCAGCAGTTGGCAGGGCTATCCGCCCCAGCATTTT.

The chain has TRBV7-9 and TRBJ1-1; the D gene is possibly TRBD1 (5 bases). Per germline, CDR1 SEHNR and CDR2 FQNEAQ (reference sequence). Between the trimmed V and J ends, which lost 5 bases and 10 bases, there was a span of 20 bases. This CDR3 is 14 amino acids long. Written as DNA, the CDR3 is TGTGCCAGCAGCGAACTACAGGCCCCAACAAGAGCTTTCTTT. Encoded protein: CASSELQAPTRAFF.

The V call is TRBV27, the J call TRBJ1-5; the match to TRBD1 covers 7 bases. The germline V gene has CDR1 MNHEY and CDR2 SMNVEV (reference sequence). V lost 4 bases, J lost 7 bases, and 7 bases stayed unmatched. The CDR3 runs 14 residues. The CDR3 sequence: CASSSRQGDQPQHF. The CDR3 bases are TGTGCCAGCAGTTCCAGACAGGGCGACCAGCCCCAGCATTTT.

The chain employs TRBV7-8 and TRBJ1-1; 7 positions agree with TRBD1. The CDR3 runs to 14 residues. Trimming removed 1 base from V and 5 bases from J; junction bases left unmatched: 4. Germline V lookup: CDR1 SGHVS, CDR2 FQNEAQ. CDR3 residues: CASSLGQGLTEAFF. The CDR3 DNA reads TGTGCCAGCAGCTTAGGACAGGGATTAACTGAAGCTTTCTTT.

The chain uses TRBV5-1 and TRBJ1-2, with a tentative D call TRBD1 (5 bases). This CDR3 has 15 residues. CDR1 is SGHRS and CDR2 is YFSETQ in the germline V gene. V lost 1 base and J 4 bases, leaving 14 bases between the germline ends. The CDR3 loop is CASSLSLGGTYGYTF. The DNA of the CDR3 is TGCGCCAGCAGCTTGTCTCTTGGGGGGACCTATGGCTACACCTTC.